The next 29 T cell receptor beta chains were all read from a single sample in a study of T cells in narcolepsy. Clones were sequenced by immunoSEQ multiplex PCR, and TCRdb holds only the in-frame ones, with some missing. The sample includes tens of thousands of clones, roughly four fifths of them seen just once. The sample comprised CD45RA- memory CD4+ T cells from PBMCs. These receptors came from a human donor with narcolepsy.

The chain has TRBV10-3 and TRBJ1-1; D remains ambiguous. The V gene lost 0 bases and the J gene lost 0 bases, with 11 bases spanning the gap. The CDR3 is 16 residues long. Germline V gives CDR1 ENHRY, CDR2 SYGVKD. Written as DNA, the CDR3 is TGTGCCATCAGTGAGTCGGTGCCTGGGGTGAACACTGAAGCTTTCTTT. This translates into CAISESVPGVNTEAFF.

This clone came up once. The sample holds other DNA sequences that translate to the same CDR3. The chain employs TRBV5-6 and TRBJ2-3; a possible D gene is TRBD1 (5 bases). V was shortened by 0 bases and J by 2 bases, with 7 bases between the two germline ends. The CDR3 contains 14 residues. CDR1 is SGHDT, CDR2 YYEEEE, per germline. The CDR3 reads CASSLGQLTDTQYF. DNA for the CDR3: TGTGCCAGCAGCTTGGGACAGCTCACAGATACGCAGTATTTT.

The chain links TRBV30 to TRBJ1-5; a possible D gene is TRBD1 (6 bases). Trimming pared 3 bases from V and 4 bases from J, leaving 10 bases between. This CDR3 is built from 13 residues. Looked up from germline, CDR1 is GTSNPN and CDR2 is SVGIG (reference sequence). CDR3 sequence: CAWRRGKNQPQHF. CDR3 coding DNA: TGTGCCTGGAGGAGGGGGAAAAATCAGCCCCAGCATTTT.

This clone occurred once. The V call is TRBV7-2, the J call TRBJ2-4; 7 bases align to TRBD1. V lost 3 bases and J lost 5; bases outside the gene matches: 1. CDR3 length: 13 residues. Germline lookup yields CDR1 SGHTA and CDR2 FQGNSA. The CDR3 sequence: CASSLGQQNIQYF. The CDR3 DNA reads as TGTGCCAGCAGCTTGGGACAGCAAAACATTCAGTACTTC.

This sequence joins TRBV7-2 and TRBJ2-7, with 9 bases fitting TRBD2. Germline CDR1 and CDR2: SGHTA and FQGNSA. This CDR3 comprises 14 residues. V dropped 5 bases and J dropped 2; count of bases not matched to a gene: 4. CDR3 protein: CASSILAGPYEQYF. The CDR3 nucleotides read TGTGCCAGCAGCATCCTAGCGGGACCCTACGAGCAGTACTTC. Looking up the rest from reference TRBV7-2 and TRBJ2-7 gives the full variable domain: GAGVSQSPSNKVTEKGKDVELRCDPISGHTALYWYRQSLGQGLEFLIYFQGNSAPDKSGLPSDRFSAERTGGSVSTLTIQRTQQEDSAVYLCASSILAGPYEQYFGPGTRLTVT.

This clone was detected only a few times. V and J are TRBV6-1 and TRBJ2-7; D is undetermined. This CDR3 contains 14 residues. V lost 4 bases to trimming and J lost 5 bases, with 15 bases between them. Germline lookup yields CDR1 MNHNS and CDR2 SASEGT. The CDR3 DNA reads TGTGCCAGCAGTGGGCAGGTTAGGACCCACGAGCAGTACTTC. Amino acids: CASSGQVRTHEQYF.

This sequence joins TRBV29-1 and TRBJ2-5, with TRBD1 as a possible D gene (6 bases). The DNA end is more similar to TRBJ2-7, so the J call may be wrong. The CDR3 sequence is 12 residues long. CDR1 and CDR2 (germline): SQVTM, ANQGSEA. CDR3 DNA sequence: TGCAGCGGGAAAACAGGGTCCTACGAGCAGTACTTC. Translated, it gives CSGKTGSYEQYF.

This chain links TRBV7-2 with TRBJ2-1; 8 bases align to TRBD2. Germline V gene lookup returns CDR1 SGHTA and CDR2 FQGNSA. CDR3 size: 16 residues. V shed 3 bases and J 0 bases; nucleotides not matched to a gene: 4. CDR3 coding DNA: TGTGCCAGCAGCTTGAGGCGGGGGGACTCCTACAATGAGCAGTTCTTC. Its translation is CASSLRRGDSYNEQFF.

For this clone: The same CDR3 is also encoded by other DNA sequences in this sample. V usage is TRBV5-1 and J usage is TRBJ2-2; D is ambiguous. With 1 base removed from V and 4 bases from J, the gap between germline ends came to 8 bases. This CDR3 is built from 14 residues. CDR1 is SGHRS and CDR2 is YFSETQ in the germline V gene. The CDR3 here is CASSLSQTTGELFF. CDR3 in DNA: TGCGCCAGCAGCTTGAGCCAGACCACCGGGGAGCTGTTTTTT.

This chain connects TRBV9 to TRBJ1-1; D remains ambiguous. CDR3 length: 14 residues. Looked up from germline, CDR1 is SGDLS and CDR2 is YYNGEE. With 3 bases removed from V and 5 bases from J, the gap between germline ends came to 14 bases. The CDR3 nucleotides read TGTGCCAGCAGCGGCGGGCCTCCTTGGACTGAAGCTTTCTTT. It yields the protein CASSGGPPWTEAFF.

The chain combines TRBV4-1 with TRBJ1-6; maybe TRBD1 (5 bases). CDR1 and CDR2 (germline): MGHRA, YSYEKL. This CDR3 contains 16 residues. The V end was cut by 0 bases, the J end by 7 bases, with 13 bases between. DNA for the CDR3: TGCGCCAGCAGCCAAGACTTAGCAGGGAGAAATTCACCCCTCCACTTT. This encodes CASSQDLAGRNSPLHF.

The chain links TRBV6-5 to TRBJ1-2; no firm D call. The CDR3 is made up of 15 amino acids. Germline V lookup: CDR1 MNHEY, CDR2 SVGAGI. The V end lost 0 bases, the J end lost 1 base, and 9 bases lay between the germline ends. CDR3 nucleotide sequence: TGTGCCAGCAGTTACTCCGGGCAGAATAACTATGGCTACACCTTC. Protein product: CASSYSGQNNYGYTF.

V gene TRBV7-9 combines with J gene TRBJ1-1; 9 bases agree with TRBD1. Germline CDR1 reads SEHNR; CDR2 reads FQNEAQ (reference sequence). With V trimmed by 5 bases and J by 4 bases, 5 bases remained unmatched. There are 14 residues in the CDR3. The DNA of the CDR3 is TGTGCCAGCAGCGTACAGGGGGCAGCCACTGAAGCTTTCTTT. This sequence encodes CASSVQGAATEAFF.

The chain combines TRBV4-3 with TRBJ2-3; TRBD1 matches at 8 bases. Per the germline V gene, CDR1 is LGHNA and CDR2 is YSLEER. The ends lost 0 bases at V and 4 bases at J; junction bases unmatched: 9. The CDR3 is made up of 17 amino acids. DNA for the CDR3: TGCGCCAGCAGCCAAGATAGGAGGACAGGGACCCCAGATACGCAGTATTTT. Translation: CASSQDRRTGTPDTQYF.

The gene calls are TRBV30 and TRBJ1-2; D may be TRBD1 (6 bases). Between the trimmed V and J ends, which lost 2 bases and 0 bases, there was a span of 16 bases. The CDR3 contains 16 residues. Per the germline V gene, CDR1 is GTSNPN and CDR2 is SVGIG (reference sequence). CDR3 in DNA: TGTGCCTGGAGTTCAGGCAGGGGAGGCTCTAACTATGGCTACACCTTC. It yields the protein CAWSSGRGGSNYGYTF.

The chain uses TRBV7-2 and TRBJ1-1; the match to TRBD1 covers 11 bases. The V gene's germline CDR1 is SGHTA and CDR2 FQGNSA. This CDR3 region has 14 residues. The ends lost 6 bases at V and 5 bases at J; junction bases unmatched: 5. The chain's CDR3 is CASRPGTGGTEAFF. CDR3 bases: TGTGCCAGCAGACCGGGGACAGGGGGAACTGAAGCTTTCTTT.

The chain joins TRBV13 to TRBJ2-6; D may correspond to TRBD1 or TRBD2 (5 bases each). The CDR3 contains 19 residues. V was clipped by 1 base and J by 0 bases, with 16 bases between them. The germline CDR1 and CDR2 sequences are PRHDT and FYEKMQ (reference sequence). The CDR3 spells CASSLAGALIPSGANVLTF. CDR3 in DNA: TGTGCCAGCAGCTTAGCCGGGGCCCTAATACCCTCTGGGGCCAACGTCCTGACTTTC.

The J gene is TRBJ2-2, the V gene TRBV18; 10 bases align to TRBD1. Trimming cost V 2 bases and J 5 bases; bases outside gene matches: 8. The CDR3 extends over 17 amino acids. The germline gives CDR1 KGHSH, CDR2 LQKENI. CDR3 nucleotides: TGTGCCAGCTCACCATTGTTCGGACAGGGGGAAACCGGGGAGCTGTTTTTT. It codes for CASSPLFGQGETGELFF.

The gene calls are TRBV9 and TRBJ2-5; 8 positions match TRBD2. The CDR3 runs 16 residues. Germline CDR1 SGDLS, CDR2 YYNGEE. V shed 5 bases, J shed 5 bases, and the junction held 14 bases outside the gene matches. The CDR3 spells CASSLTERGRWETQYF. Written as DNA, the CDR3 is TGTGCCAGCAGTCTAACGGAGCGGGGGCGGTGGGAGACCCAGTACTTC. Variable domain in full (rest from reference TRBV9 and TRBJ2-5): DSGVTQTPKHLITATGQRVTLRCSPRSGDLSVYWYQQSLDQGLQFLIQYYNGEERAKGNILERFSAQQFPDLHSELNLSSLELGDSALYFCASSLTERGRWETQYFGPGTRLLVL.

The gene calls are TRBV5-4 and TRBJ2-3; D perhaps matches TRBD1 (6 bases). Germline V lookup: CDR1 SGHNT, CDR2 YYREEE (reference sequence). V was pared by 4 bases and J by 2 bases, with 17 bases between. The length of the CDR3 is 16 residues. The CDR3 DNA reads TGTGCCAGCAGCCCAAAAGTAGGGGGATCCACAGATACGCAGTATTTT. Translation gives CASSPKVGGSTDTQYF.

The genes are TRBV11-3 and TRBJ2-3; maybe TRBD1 (6 bases). The better agreement between TRBJ1-5 and the DNA end casts doubt on the J call. This CDR3 has 16 residues. Germline V gene data show CDR1 as SGHNT and CDR2 as YENEEA. CDR3 region: CASSLRAGGPEDTQHF. In DNA form, the CDR3 reads TGTGCCAGCAGCTTACGGGCGGGGGGGCCCGAAGATACGCAGCATTTT.

The chain has TRBV7-3 and TRBJ2-2, with 8 bases lining up with TRBD2. This CDR3 contains 16 residues. Germline V lookup: CDR1 SGHTA, CDR2 FQGTGA. Trimming took 7 bases from V and 3 from J; bases not matched to a gene: 10. As DNA, the CDR3 is TGTGCCAGCACCCCGGACGGGGGGGCCGACACCGGGGAGCTGTTTTTT. Translating gives CASTPDGGADTGELFF.

This rearrangement joins TRBV30 to TRBJ2-5, with 8 bases fitting TRBD1. The CDR3 totals 13 residues. Germline loops: CDR1 GTSNPN, CDR2 SVGIG (reference sequence). The trim removed 3 bases at V and 2 bases at J, leaving 2 bases unmatched. CDR3 DNA: TGTGCCTGGAGGTACAGGGGGCAAGAGACCCAGTACTTC. Translation gives CAWRYRGQETQYF.

The chain couples TRBV11-3 to TRBJ1-2; TRBD1 matches 12 bases. The V and J ends lost 6 bases and 4 bases, in that order; junction bases with no gene match: 9. CDR3 length: 16 residues. Looked up from germline, CDR1 is SGHNT and CDR2 is YENEEA. The chain's CDR3 is CASRQSRDRGPYGYTF. In DNA, the CDR3 is TGTGCCAGCAGGCAGAGCCGGGACAGGGGGCCCTATGGCTACACCTTC.

The genes are TRBV5-4 and TRBJ2-3; tentative D call: TRBD2 (5 bases). V lost 7 bases and J lost 2, with 17 bases in between. The length of the CDR3 is 15 residues. Germline V lookup: CDR1 SGHNT, CDR2 YYREEE (reference sequence). CDR3 protein: CASRPGLAVTDTQYF. CDR3 DNA: TGTGCCAGCCGTCCCGGTCTAGCCGTCACAGATACGCAGTATTTT.

This clone has just a few counts. The V gene is TRBV5-1, the J gene TRBJ2-2; 10 positions match TRBD2. CDR1 and CDR2 from the germline V gene are SGHRS and YFSETQ. The length of the CDR3 is 14 residues. With V trimmed by 7 bases and J by 6 bases, 6 bases remained unmatched. CDR3 coding DNA: TGCGCCAGCGGTGCTAGCGGGGGTTCCGGGGAGCTGTTTTTT. Amino acid sequence: CASGASGGSGELFF.

This clone came up once. V gene TRBV6-5 combines with J gene TRBJ2-7; TRBD1 might be the D (5 bases). The CDR3 loop spans 13 amino acids. CDR1 is MNHEY and CDR2 is SVGAGI in the germline V gene. Trimming cost V 5 bases and J 7 bases, with 15 bases left between them. The CDR3 DNA is TGTGCCAGCAGTACAACCCCAGGGAAAGAGCAGTACTTC. Its translation: CASSTTPGKEQYF.

V and J are TRBV18 and TRBJ2-3; perhaps TRBD2 as D (6 bases). With 3 bases removed from V and 2 bases from J, the gap between germline ends came to 21 bases. The V gene's germline CDR1 is KGHSH and CDR2 LQKENI. The CDR3 totals 18 residues. Here the CDR3 reads CASSPPSLAGTPTDTQYF. In nucleotides, the CDR3 is TGTGCCAGCTCACCCCCCAGTTTGGCAGGGACTCCCACAGATACGCAGTATTTT.

A single count supports this clone. The chain links TRBV15 to TRBJ1-2; 9 nucleotides agree with TRBD1. Trimming cost V 6 bases and J 3 bases; bases outside gene matches: 8. CDR1 is LNHNV, CDR2 YYDKDF, per germline (reference sequence). The CDR3 sequence is 15 residues long. The CDR3 nucleotides read TGTGCCACCAGTACGGACAGGGGCAGGGACTATGGCTACACCTTC. Protein: CATSTDRGRDYGYTF.